The clone carrying this T cell receptor beta chain was found many times. The antigen is unknown. Read data end 3 residues before the CDR3 end; the end is taken from the germline J gene. The sample belongs to a study of T cell clonality in common variable immunodeficiency. Using immunoSEQ multiplex PCR, the repertoire was profiled, and TCRdb retains in-frame clones only, with some absent. The sample yields about 74,000 clones, without any singletons. Study outcomes and limitations: Patient heterogeneity in the CVID cohort limited correlations between repertoire features and clinical complications. Shared TCRbeta clones were fewer between CVID subjects than controls. In common variable immunodeficiency, TCR beta chains reportedly carried fewer deletions and N-nucleotide insertions.

This CDR3 is 20 amino acids long. Trimming left V 5 bases short and J 2 bases short, with 25 bases between. From germline, CDR1 is LNHDA and CDR2 SQIVND (reference sequence). Donors gave about 5 to 9 ml heparinized peripheral whole blood. The sequence was collected from a person aged 18 to 75 in good health. This sequence joins TRBV19 and TRBJ2-6; D ambiguous. The material sequenced was peripheral blood mononuclear cells. The CDR3 bases that were read are TGTGCCAGTAGTTCGGCCATACTATCCCTCAAGTCCGCTGGGGCCAACGTC. As protein: CASSSAILSLKSAGANV. The CDR3 as a whole reads CASSSAILSLKSAGANVLTF.